The 22 T cell receptor beta chains below all came from one sample that was sequenced in a study of radiotherapy plus CTLA-4 blockade in lung cancer. The method was immunoSEQ multiplex PCR; TCRdb's version includes in-frame clones alone and lacks a portion of them. The sample consists of about 97,000 clones, approximately 75% of them appearing once. Here the sequenced sample was peripheral blood, taken from a patient treated with radiotherapy plus ipilimumab. These receptors came from a human donor with non-small cell lung cancer who had a partial response to radiotherapy plus ipilimumab. Some clones in this sample may be carry-over from other donors' samples.

The chain employs TRBV7-3 and TRBJ2-5; D gene ambiguous. V gave up 1 base and J gave up 6 bases, with 9 bases separating them. From germline, CDR1 is SGHTA and CDR2 FQGTGA. The CDR3 extends over 13 amino acids. The CDR3 here is CASSLSSLKTQYF. CDR3 sequence (DNA): TGTGCCAGCAGCTTAAGTAGTTTGAAGACCCAGTACTTC.

The genes are TRBV30 and TRBJ1-5; possibly TRBD1 for D (5 bases). In germline, CDR1 is GTSNPN, CDR2 SVGIG (reference sequence). V was cut by 3 bases and J by 3 bases, with 15 bases left in between. The CDR3 consists of 15 residues. CDR3 amino acids: CAWSALRGYNQPQHF. CDR3 nucleotide sequence: TGTGCCTGGAGCGCGTTAAGGGGCTACAATCAGCCCCAGCATTTT.

The V call is TRBV19, the J call TRBJ1-5, with 7 bases aligning to TRBD1. V lost 4 bases to trimming and J lost 6 bases; unmatched junction nucleotides: 0. From germline, CDR1 is LNHDA and CDR2 SQIVND (reference sequence). The CDR3 length is 12 residues. The chain's CDR3 is CASSNRGQPQHF. The CDR3 region has the DNA TGTGCCAGTAGTAACAGGGGTCAGCCCCAGCATTTT.

V usage is TRBV15 and J usage is TRBJ2-7; 8 bases are a match to TRBD1. From germline, CDR1 is LNHNV and CDR2 YYDKDF (reference sequence). CDR3 length: 15 amino acids. V gave up 0 bases and J gave up 2 bases; unmatched junction bases: 3. Here the CDR3 reads CATSRESTGAYEQYF. CDR3 DNA sequence: TGTGCCACCAGCAGAGAATCGACAGGGGCCTACGAGCAGTACTTC.

The rearrangement uses TRBV6-6 and TRBJ2-7, with a possible D match to TRBD1 (5 bases). The ends were cut back, 0 bases at V and 3 bases at J, with 12 bases in the middle. CDR1 is MNHNY, CDR2 SVGAGI, per germline (reference sequence). The CDR3 is 15 amino acids. As DNA, the CDR3 is TGTGCCAGCAGTTACTCGTCGGCCCAGGGCTACGAGCAGTACTTC. Amino acids: CASSYSSAQGYEQYF.

V gene TRBV27 combines with J gene TRBJ2-5; D might be TRBD2 (6 bases). The CDR3 is 17 residues long. V dropped 6 bases and J dropped 4 bases, with 24 bases sitting between them. Per the germline V gene, CDR1 is MNHEY and CDR2 is SMNVEV (reference sequence). The CDR3 loop reads CASRLSSTRRRGETQYF. In DNA, the CDR3 is TGTGCCAGCAGACTAAGCTCGACTAGACGGCGTGGAGAGACCCAGTACTTC.

V is TRBV4-2 and J is TRBJ2-1, with 12 bases identical to TRBD2. The germline V gene has CDR1 LGHNA and CDR2 YNFKEQ. There are 17 residues in the CDR3. V shed 2 bases, J shed 6 bases, and the junction held 8 bases outside the gene matches. In DNA, the CDR3 is TGTGCCAGCAGCCAAACACTAGCGGGGGGCCAGGGCAATGAGCAGTTCTTC. This encodes CASSQTLAGGQGNEQFF.

The rearrangement joins TRBV6-6 to TRBJ2-7; D ambiguous. Germline CDR1 is MNHNY and CDR2 is SVGAGI (reference sequence). This CDR3 is 13 amino acids long. V shed 6 bases and J shed 3 bases, with 12 bases lying between them. CDR3 sequence reads: CASSESFNYEQYF. The CDR3 coding sequence is TGTGCCAGCAGCGAGTCGTTCAACTACGAGCAGTACTTC.

The CDR3 nucleotides are TGTGCCAGCAGCTTCGGGGTTGTTGGGGAAAAACTGTTTTTT. Protein product: CASSFGVVGEKLFF. The J gene is TRBJ1-4, the V gene TRBV2; D is unresolved. Per the germline V gene, CDR1 is SNHLY and CDR2 is FYNNEI. The ends were cut back, 6 bases at V and 8 bases at J, with 16 bases in the middle. The CDR3 is 14 residues long.

The V gene is TRBV5-4, the J gene TRBJ2-3; weak D call: TRBD2 (5 bases). V lost 5 bases and J lost 3, with 19 bases in between. The CDR3 consists of 16 residues. Germline assignment: CDR1 SGHNT and CDR2 YYREEE (reference sequence). The CDR3 DNA sequence: TGTGCCAGCAGATGGTCCCCGGGATTGGCAACAGATACGCAGTATTTT. The encoded protein is CASRWSPGLATDTQYF.

The chain combines TRBV28 with TRBJ1-2; D may be TRBD1 (6 bases). CDR3 size: 13 residues. Germline CDR1 reads MDHEN; CDR2 reads SYDVKM. V gave up 3 bases and J gave up 6 bases, with 11 bases separating them. The CDR3: CASSFPAGDGYTF. The CDR3 DNA sequence: TGTGCCAGCAGTTTCCCGGCAGGGGATGGCTACACCTTC.

The rearrangement uses TRBV5-1 and TRBJ2-7; D unclear. The V gene's germline CDR1 is SGHRS and CDR2 YFSETQ. This CDR3 is built from 13 residues. V was pared by 4 bases and J by 0 bases, with 8 bases between. The CDR3 DNA sequence: TGCGCCAGCAGCCGTCAGGACTCCTACGAGCAGTACTTC. It yields the protein CASSRQDSYEQYF.

V gene TRBV4-3 combines with J gene TRBJ1-1; TRBD1 matches 10 bases. With V trimmed by 4 bases and J by 4 bases, 3 bases remained unmatched. CDR1 is LGHNA, CDR2 YSLEER, per germline. The CDR3 covers 14 residues. Here the CDR3 DNA reads TGCGCCAGCAGCCGCGGGACAGGGGTCACTGAAGCTTTCTTT. It is translated as CASSRGTGVTEAFF.

The V and J genes are TRBV28 and TRBJ2-7; 7 bases fit TRBD2. CDR1 and CDR2 (germline): MDHEN, SYDVKM. V gave up 4 bases and J gave up 2 bases; unmatched junction bases: 8. CDR3 length equals 15 residues. CDR3 sequence reads: CASSSEAGPTYEQYF. The CDR3 nucleotides are TGTGCCAGCAGTTCCGAAGCGGGGCCAACCTACGAGCAGTACTTC.

This sequence joins TRBV5-4 and TRBJ2-1; 12 bases fit TRBD2. The CDR3 covers 19 residues. Trimming took 5 bases from V and 1 from J; bases not matched to a gene: 13. The germline CDR1 and CDR2 sequences are SGHNT and YYREEE (reference sequence). This CDR3 reads CASRGLTSGSLASYNEQFF. The CDR3 DNA is TGTGCCAGCAGAGGACTGACTAGCGGGAGTTTAGCGTCCTACAATGAGCAGTTCTTC.

The V call is TRBV27, the J call TRBJ1-5; tentative D call: TRBD1 (6 bases). Germline V CDR1 and CDR2: MNHEY, SMNVEV (reference sequence). The CDR3 extends over 15 amino acids. Trimming removed 6 bases at V and 5 bases at J, with 17 bases between. The CDR3 reads CASSRGGANDQPQHF. The CDR3 DNA reads as TGTGCCAGCAGCAGGGGTGGGGCGAATGATCAGCCCCAGCATTTT.

This clone has more than one count but fewer than ten. V and J are TRBV30 and TRBJ2-3; D is uncertain. Germline CDR1 GTSNPN, CDR2 SVGIG (reference sequence). Trimming removed 6 bases from V and 0 bases from J, with 13 bases in between. This CDR3 has 14 residues. This CDR3 reads CACQTETSTDTQYF. CDR3 DNA sequence: TGTGCCTGTCAAACCGAGACTAGCACAGATACGCAGTATTTT. The full variable domain, completed using reference TRBV30 and TRBJ2-3, is SQTIHQWPATLVQPVGSPLSLECTVEGTSNPNLYWYRQAAGRGLQLLFYSVGIGQISSEVPQNLSASRPQDRQFILSSKKLLLSDSGFYLCACQTETSTDTQYFGPGTRLTVL.

The V gene is TRBV5-1, the J gene TRBJ1-6; perhaps TRBD1 as D (6 bases). Germline CDR1 reads SGHRS; CDR2 reads YFSETQ. The CDR3 has 14 amino acids. V gave up 0 bases and J gave up 5 bases, with 6 bases separating them. CDR3 in amino acids: CASSLGQDNSPLHF. CDR3 coding DNA: TGCGCCAGCAGCTTGGGACAGGATAATTCACCCCTCCACTTT.

The gene calls are TRBV19 and TRBJ2-2; possibly TRBD2 for D (5 bases). Trimming cost V 7 bases and J 5 bases, with 14 bases left between them. From germline, CDR1 is LNHDA and CDR2 SQIVND (reference sequence). The CDR3 loop spans 14 amino acids. The CDR3 spells CASTGIRDTGELFF. The CDR3 DNA reads as TGTGCCAGTACCGGGATCAGAGATACCGGGGAGCTGTTTTTT.

The CDR3 DNA sequence: TGTGCCAGCAGAGCAAGCGGGGGTGAGACCCAGTACTTC. Protein product: CASRASGGETQYF. J is TRBJ2-5 and V is TRBV9; 8 nucleotides agree with TRBD2. V shed 5 bases and J 5 bases; nucleotides not matched to a gene: 5. CDR1 and CDR2 (germline): SGDLS, YYNGEE. The CDR3 length is 13 residues.

V and J are TRBV7-6 and TRBJ1-2; D may be TRBD1 (6 bases). CDR1 is SGHVS, CDR2 FNYEAQ, per germline. The CDR3 totals 14 residues. V gave up 6 bases and J gave up 5 bases, with 16 bases separating them. The CDR3 coding sequence is TGTGCCAGCAGAAACCCAGGGGCGGAGTATGGCTACACCTTC. Translation: CASRNPGAEYGYTF.

J is TRBJ2-6 and V is TRBV5-6; D not certain. Germline CDR1 is SGHDT and CDR2 is YYEEEE. The CDR3 runs to 16 residues. V dropped 1 base and J dropped 3 bases, with 11 bases sitting between them. The CDR3 sequence is CASSLPGQHGANVLTF. CDR3 coding DNA: TGTGCCAGCAGCTTGCCGGGTCAGCATGGGGCCAACGTCCTGACTTTC.